A single sample is the source of the 26 T cell receptor beta chains below, sequenced in a study of blood T cell repertoires in COVID-19. Sequencing was performed with immunoSEQ multiplex PCR; in TCRdb, only in-frame clones are kept and a portion is missing. The data show about 59,000 clones, around 67% seen once. The specimen sequenced was peripheral blood. Receptor source: a woman aged 45-59 years with active or convalescent COVID-19.

This chain joins TRBV27 and TRBJ2-1; the match to TRBD2 covers 13 bases. The CDR3 covers 18 residues. V trimming: 3 bases; J trimming: 3 bases; junction bases outside the gene matches: 8. Germline V gene data show CDR1 as MNHEY and CDR2 as SMNVEV (reference sequence). This chain's CDR3 is CASSFQGLAGLVYNEQFF. Here the CDR3 DNA reads TGTGCCAGCAGTTTTCAGGGACTAGCGGGACTTGTCTACAATGAGCAGTTCTTC.

The chain couples TRBV10-3 to TRBJ2-1, with D possibly TRBD1 on 5 matching bases. The CDR3 spans 12 residues. With 4 bases removed from V and 5 bases from J, the gap between germline ends came to 6 bases. Germline V gene data show CDR1 as ENHRY and CDR2 as SYGVKD. As DNA, the CDR3 is TGTGCCATCAGTGGGGGCCACAATGAGCAGTTCTTC. Protein: CAISGGHNEQFF.

This chain's CDR3 is CASHPPNRGHEQYF. The CDR3, as DNA: TGTGCCAGCCACCCCCCCAACAGGGGCCACGAGCAGTACTTC. The chain links TRBV6-5 to TRBJ2-7; TRBD1 matches at 7 bases. The CDR3 sequence is 14 residues long. V shed 8 bases, J shed 5 bases, and the junction held 12 bases outside the gene matches. From germline, CDR1 is MNHEY and CDR2 SVGAGI.

The genes are TRBV5-4 and TRBJ1-6; possibly TRBD1 for D (6 bases). The CDR3 extends over 15 amino acids. CDR1 and CDR2 (germline): SGHNT, YYREEE (reference sequence). V was shortened by 4 bases and J by 7 bases, with 15 bases between the two germline ends. The CDR3 DNA reads as TGTGCCAGCAGCGCACTGGGACAATCCAATTCACCCCTCCACTTT. Residues: CASSALGQSNSPLHF. Filled out from reference TRBV5-4 and TRBJ1-6, the complete variable domain reads ETGVTQSPTHLIKTRGQQVTLRCSSQSGHNTVSWYQQALGQGPQFIFQYYREEENGRGNFPPRFSGLQFPNYSSELNVNALELDDSALYLCASSALGQSNSPLHFGNGTRLTVT.

V gene TRBV6-6 combines with J gene TRBJ1-1; 10 bases fit TRBD1. V lost 2 bases, J lost 5 bases, and 2 bases stayed unmatched. CDR3 length equals 14 residues. The germline V gene encodes CDR1 MNHNY and CDR2 SVGAGI (reference sequence). CDR3 sequence reads: CASSYGTGVTEAFF. The CDR3 DNA reads TGTGCCAGCAGTTACGGGACAGGGGTTACTGAAGCTTTCTTT.

This chain links TRBV5-6 with TRBJ1-5; no clear D gene. Germline CDR1 and CDR2: SGHDT and YYEEEE. The CDR3 length is 16 residues. V was shortened by 1 base and J by 0 bases, with 11 bases between the two germline ends. CDR3 sequence (DNA): TGTGCCAGCAGCTTGTACGCCGGGGATAGCAATCAGCCCCAGCATTTT. It translates to CASSLYAGDSNQPQHF.

This clone was counted between two and nine times. The V gene is TRBV6-1, the J gene TRBJ2-7, with 11 bases aligning to TRBD2. Germline loops: CDR1 MNHNS, CDR2 SASEGT. The CDR3 extends over 16 amino acids. V dropped 0 bases and J dropped 2; count of bases not matched to a gene: 3. Here the CDR3 DNA reads TGTGCCAGCAGTGAAGCAATAGCGGGAGGGGCCTACGAGCAGTACTTC. Amino acid sequence: CASSEAIAGGAYEQYF.

The rearrangement uses TRBV3-1 (or the pseudogene TRBV3-2) and TRBJ2-3; D is unresolved. The germline V gene has CDR1 LGHDT and CDR2 YNNKEL (reference sequence). The length of the CDR3 is 16 residues. The V end lost 0 bases, the J end lost 0 bases, and 10 bases lay between the germline ends. CDR3 protein: CASSQDFVRSTDTQYF. For the CDR3, the DNA is TGTGCCAGCAGCCAAGATTTCGTGAGAAGCACAGATACGCAGTATTTT.

The chain couples TRBV20-1 to TRBJ2-2, with 12 bases identical to TRBD2. The germline V gene encodes CDR1 DFQATT and CDR2 SNEGSKA (reference sequence). J was trimmed by 15 bases and V by 6 bases; bases with no gene match: 5. The CDR3 is made up of 11 amino acids. Here the CDR3 reads CSAGTSGQVFF. DNA for the CDR3: TGCAGTGCCGGGACTAGCGGGCAGGTGTTTTTT.

V is TRBV18 and J is TRBJ1-2; D remains ambiguous. The ends were cut back, 4 bases at V and 8 bases at J, with 14 bases in the middle. CDR1 is KGHSH and CDR2 is LQKENI in the germline V gene. There are 13 residues in the CDR3. The CDR3 nucleotides are TGTGCCAGCTCACTTGAGGAACGGAACGGCTACACCTTC. Its translation: CASSLEERNGYTF.

This clone occurred a few times. In DNA form, the CDR3 reads TGTGCCAGCAGGCCGGGGACAGCCGACTCCTATGGCTACACCTTC. It encodes CASRPGTADSYGYTF. The genes are TRBV6-5 and TRBJ1-2; 7 nucleotides match TRBD1. CDR1 is MNHEY, CDR2 SVGAGI, per germline. The CDR3 is 15 residues long. The J segment lost 4 bases and the V segment lost 6 bases, leaving 11 bases of the junction unmatched.

This clone has more than one count but fewer than ten. V is TRBV7-2 and J is TRBJ1-1; TRBD1 might be the D (6 bases). This CDR3 region has 13 residues. Germline V gives CDR1 SGHTA, CDR2 FQGNSA. V lost 5 bases, J lost 3 bases, and 10 bases lay in between. CDR3 DNA: TGTGCCAGCAGCCTTAGGACAGACACTGAAGCTTTCTTT. It specifies CASSLRTDTEAFF.

V gene TRBV7-6 combines with J gene TRBJ2-7, with 8 bases identical to TRBD2. The V gene end was trimmed by 4 bases and the J gene end by 3 bases; junction bases not matched to a gene: 2. CDR1 and CDR2 (germline): SGHVS, FNYEAQ. CDR3 size: 13 residues. Written as DNA, the CDR3 is TGTGCCAGCAGCTCTACTAGCGGCTACGAGCAGTACTTC. It yields the protein CASSSTSGYEQYF.

The chain carries TRBV11-2 and TRBJ2-7; 9 bases are shared with TRBD1. The CDR3 consists of 15 residues. The trim removed 5 bases at V and 3 bases at J, leaving 8 bases unmatched. The germline V gene encodes CDR1 SGHAT and CDR2 FQNNGV. CDR3 sequence (DNA): TGTGCCAGCAGCCCTCCGGGGACAGGGCTCTACGAGCAGTACTTC. Amino acid sequence: CASSPPGTGLYEQYF.

The chain carries TRBV28 and TRBJ1-2; no definite D call. The V gene lost 3 bases and the J gene lost 7 bases, with 15 bases spanning the gap. This CDR3 has 14 amino acids. Germline CDR1 MDHEN, CDR2 SYDVKM. CDR3 DNA sequence: TGTGCCAGCAGTTTGGGCCCCGACCGGGGTGGCTACACCTTC. This gives the protein CASSLGPDRGGYTF.

The chain combines TRBV3-1 (or the pseudogene TRBV3-2) with TRBJ2-3; 7 bases are shared with TRBD1. V was pared by 4 bases and J by 5 bases, with 9 bases of the junction left unmatched. The V gene's germline CDR1 is LGHDT and CDR2 YNNKEL (reference sequence). The CDR3 is 15 amino acids. CDR3 nucleotide sequence: TGTGCCAGCAGCCTAACAGGGGAAGGTGGAGATACGCAGTATTTT. Its protein product is CASSLTGEGGDTQYF.

The chain links TRBV29-1 to TRBJ2-1; TRBD2 is a possible D gene (6 bases). This CDR3 has 14 amino acids. The germline gives CDR1 SQVTM, CDR2 ANQGSEA. V dropped 4 bases and J dropped 10 bases, with 20 bases sitting between them. The CDR3 region is CSVAVGGWAGEQFF. The CDR3 coding sequence is TGCAGCGTTGCAGTGGGAGGCTGGGCTGGGGAGCAGTTCTTC.

The V and J genes are TRBV4-1 and TRBJ2-3; D uncertain. The CDR3 loop spans 14 amino acids. The ends were cut back, 3 bases at V and 2 bases at J, with 9 bases in the middle. The germline gives CDR1 MGHRA, CDR2 YSYEKL. The CDR3 coding sequence is TGCGCCAGCAGCCAGCGGCCGCCCACAGATACGCAGTATTTT. Translation: CASSQRPPTDTQYF.

At least ten counts were recorded for this clone. The genes are TRBV4-1 and TRBJ1-4, with 7 positions matching TRBD1. The CDR3 length is 15 residues. CDR1 is MGHRA and CDR2 is YSYEKL in the germline V gene. V dropped 2 bases and J dropped 7; count of bases not matched to a gene: 7. The CDR3 protein is CASSQPLDRSEKLFF. The DNA of the CDR3 is TGCGCCAGCAGCCAACCTCTGGACAGGAGTGAAAAACTGTTTTTT.

V is TRBV19 and J is TRBJ1-1, with 10 bases that match TRBD1. The ends lost 5 bases at V and 0 bases at J; junction bases unmatched: 6. There are 16 residues in the CDR3. CDR1 LNHDA and CDR2 SQIVND come from the germline V gene (reference sequence). CDR3 residues: CASSPLTGGLNTEAFF. The CDR3 region has the DNA TGTGCCAGTAGTCCCCTGACAGGGGGCTTGAACACTGAAGCTTTCTTT.

The chain is built from TRBV28 and TRBJ1-5, with TRBD1 identical over 7 bases. V shed 7 bases and J 1 base; nucleotides not matched to a gene: 4. Germline values: CDR1 MDHEN, CDR2 SYDVKM. The CDR3 is 14 residues long. In nucleotides, the CDR3 is TGTGCCAGCATACCGGGACAGAGCAATCAGCCCCAGCATTTT. This gives the protein CASIPGQSNQPQHF.

J is TRBJ2-3 and V is TRBV15; 7 bases fit TRBD1. Trimming took 3 bases from V and 3 from J; bases not matched to a gene: 9. The CDR3 has 16 residues. Germline V lookup: CDR1 LNHNV, CDR2 YYDKDF (reference sequence). DNA of the CDR3: TGTGCCACCAGCAGTTTTCGTACAGGGGTAACAGATACGCAGTATTTT. Amino acids: CATSSFRTGVTDTQYF. Supplemented by reference TRBV15 and TRBJ2-3, the full variable domain reads DAMVIQNPRYQVTQFGKPVTLSCSQTLNHNVMYWYQQKSSQAPKLLFHYYDKDFNNEADTPDNFQSRRPNTSFCFLDIRSPGLGDTAMYLCATSSFRTGVTDTQYFGPGTRLTVL.

V usage is TRBV15 and J usage is TRBJ2-6, with D unresolved. CDR3 length equals 14 residues. Trimming shortened V by 6 bases and J by 0 bases, and 6 bases separated the two germline ends. Germline assignment: CDR1 LNHNV and CDR2 YYDKDF (reference sequence). Here the CDR3 DNA reads TGTGCCACCAGTGCGGACTCTGGGGCCAACGTCCTGACTTTC. Translation: CATSADSGANVLTF.

This clone was counted only a few times. The chain employs TRBV7-2 and TRBJ1-2, with unresolved D. Per germline, CDR1 SGHTA and CDR2 FQGNSA. The CDR3 is 15 amino acids. V lost 1 base and J 8 bases, leaving 17 bases between the germline ends. For the CDR3, the DNA is TGTGCCAGCAGCTTAGATTTCCGCAGCGGCGGCGGCTACACCTTC. Protein: CASSLDFRSGGGYTF.

This chain joins TRBV4-2 and TRBJ1-3, with a tentative D call TRBD1 (5 bases). V was pared by 0 bases and J by 4 bases, with 10 bases between. The CDR3 has 15 amino acids. Germline CDR1 reads LGHNA; CDR2 reads YNFKEQ. In DNA, the CDR3 is TGTGCCAGCAGCCAAGATCGGGGGGTCGGAAACACCATATATTTT. It translates to CASSQDRGVGNTIYF.

The V and J genes are TRBV5-4 and TRBJ2-6; D is possibly TRBD2 (5 bases). Germline V CDR1 and CDR2: SGHNT, YYREEE (reference sequence). Deletions cut 2 bases from V and 5 bases from J, with 8 bases between. The CDR3 runs 14 residues. The CDR3, as DNA: TGTGCCAGCAGCTTACTAGACAGGGCCAACGTCCTGACTTTC. It is translated as CASSLLDRANVLTF.